The TCR beta chain under discussion was sequenced for a study of blood T cell repertoires in COVID-19. At the level of the study: The United States, Italy and Spain supplied acute and convalescent COVID-19 samples.

The V and J ends lost 2 bases and 5 bases, in that order; junction bases with no gene match: 3. Germline values: CDR1 MGHDK, CDR2 SYGVNS. The CDR3 runs 16 residues. Per the authors' pipeline: Estimation of nucleated cell counts was performed using reference gene primer amplification. The repertoire was sequenced with immunoSEQ multiplex PCR; TCRdb's copy has only in-frame clones and lacks some. The V and J calls and clone size are taken from that table; D and trimming were inferred from the DNA. The sample records some 22,000 clones, 86% being singletons. Sequencing used peripheral blood. This chain connects TRBV25-1 to TRBJ2-1, with TRBD2 matching 13 bases. The TCR comes from a human donor with active COVID-19. The donor label of this sample is uncertain. The CDR3 region is CASSEGTSGAHNEQFF. In nucleotides, the CDR3 is TGTGCCAGCAGTGAAGGGACTAGCGGGGCGCACAATGAGCAGTTCTTC.